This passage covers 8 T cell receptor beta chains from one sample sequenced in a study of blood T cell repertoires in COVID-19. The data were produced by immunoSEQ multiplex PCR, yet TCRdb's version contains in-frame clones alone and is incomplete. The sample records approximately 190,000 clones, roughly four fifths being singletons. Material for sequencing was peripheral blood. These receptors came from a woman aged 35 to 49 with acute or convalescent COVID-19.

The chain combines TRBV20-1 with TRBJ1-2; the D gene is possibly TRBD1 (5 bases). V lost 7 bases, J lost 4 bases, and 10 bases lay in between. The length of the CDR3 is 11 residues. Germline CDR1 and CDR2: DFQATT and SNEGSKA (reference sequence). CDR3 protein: CSGEGSYGYTF. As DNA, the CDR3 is TGCAGTGGGGAGGGGAGCTATGGCTACACCTTC.

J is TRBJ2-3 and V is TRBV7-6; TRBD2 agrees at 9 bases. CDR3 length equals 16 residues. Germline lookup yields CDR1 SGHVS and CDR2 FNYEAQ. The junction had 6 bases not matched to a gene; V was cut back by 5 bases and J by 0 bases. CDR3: CASSHRLADSTDTQYF. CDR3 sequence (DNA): TGTGCCAGCAGCCATAGACTAGCGGACAGCACAGATACGCAGTATTTT.

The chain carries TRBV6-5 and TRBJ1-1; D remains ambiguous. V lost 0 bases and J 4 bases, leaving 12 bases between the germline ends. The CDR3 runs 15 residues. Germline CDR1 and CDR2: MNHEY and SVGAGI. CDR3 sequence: CASSYSIFVSTEAFF. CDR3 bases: TGTGCCAGCAGTTACTCGATTTTCGTGAGCACTGAAGCTTTCTTT.

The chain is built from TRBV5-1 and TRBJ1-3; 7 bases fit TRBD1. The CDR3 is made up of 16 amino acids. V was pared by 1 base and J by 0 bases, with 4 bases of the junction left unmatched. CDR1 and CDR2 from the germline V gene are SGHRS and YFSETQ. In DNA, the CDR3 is TGCGCCAGCAGCTTGTCCGGGACAGCCTCTGGAAACACCATATATTTT. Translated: CASSLSGTASGNTIYF.

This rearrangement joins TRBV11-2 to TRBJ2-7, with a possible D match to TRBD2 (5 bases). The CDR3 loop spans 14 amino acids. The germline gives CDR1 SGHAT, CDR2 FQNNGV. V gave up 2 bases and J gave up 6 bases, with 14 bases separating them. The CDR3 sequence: CASSLRVGGGEQYF. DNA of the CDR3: TGTGCCAGCAGCTTAAGAGTTGGAGGCGGCGAGCAGTACTTC. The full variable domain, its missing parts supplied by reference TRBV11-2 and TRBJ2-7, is EAGVAQSPRYKIIEKRQSVAFWCNPISGHATLYWYQQILGQGPKLLIQFQNNGVVDDSQLPKDRFSAERLKGVDSTLKIQPAKLEDSAVYLCASSLRVGGGEQYFGPGTRLTVT.

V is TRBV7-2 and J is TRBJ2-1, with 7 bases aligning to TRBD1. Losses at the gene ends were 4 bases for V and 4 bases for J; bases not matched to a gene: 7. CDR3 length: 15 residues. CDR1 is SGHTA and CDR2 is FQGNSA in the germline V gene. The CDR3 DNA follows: TGTGCCAGCAGCTCGCGACAGGGTGTTTACAATGAGCAGTTCTTC. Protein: CASSSRQGVYNEQFF.

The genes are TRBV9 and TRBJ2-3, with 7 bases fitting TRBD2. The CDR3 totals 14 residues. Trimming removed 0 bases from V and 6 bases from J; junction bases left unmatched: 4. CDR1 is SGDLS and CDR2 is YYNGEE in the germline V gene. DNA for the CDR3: TGTGCCAGCAGCGTAGCGGGGGGATTGGATACGCAGTATTTT. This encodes CASSVAGGLDTQYF.

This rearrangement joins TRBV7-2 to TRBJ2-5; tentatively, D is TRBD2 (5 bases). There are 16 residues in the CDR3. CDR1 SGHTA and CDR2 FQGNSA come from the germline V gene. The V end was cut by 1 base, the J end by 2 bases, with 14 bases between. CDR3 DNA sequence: TGTGCCAGCAGCTTAGGATGGGGAGCGGCGCAAGAGACCCAGTACTTC. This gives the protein CASSLGWGAAQETQYF.